Following are 28 T cell receptor beta chains from one sample sequenced in a study of T cells in Graves' hyperthyroidism and ophthalmopathy. From RNA transcripts, TCR beta CDR3 regions were amplified. Initially, a first-round RT-PCR of the TCR CDR3 employed the HTBI primer set. TCRdb re-called the multiplex PCR reads through MiXCR, storing one row per CDR3 protein. The sample yields 600,000 to 650,000 distinct CDR3 sequences, less than 25% seen once. The sample comprised blood. Every receptor here comes from a man aged 25-40 years with Graves' ophthalmopathy.

Ten or more counts support this clonotype. V usage is TRBV3-1 and J usage is TRBJ1-4, with D unclear. Trimming left V 4 bases short and J 6 bases short, with 9 bases between. CDR1 and CDR2 from the germline V gene are LGHDT and YNNKEL (reference sequence). CDR3 length: 13 amino acids. The chain's CDR3 is CASSPREHEKLFF. The CDR3 nucleotides read TGTGCCAGCAGCCCCCGGGAGCATGAAAAACTGTTTTTT. The variable domain in full, with the rest retrieved from reference TRBV3-1 and TRBJ1-4, is DTAVSQTPKYLVTQMGNDKSIKCEQNLGHDTMYWYKQDSKKFLKIMFSYNNKELIINETVPNRFSPKSPDKAHLNLHINSLELGDSAVYFCASSPREHEKLFFGSGTQLSVL.

Comment on this clonotype: With a much larger clone just one base away, this may be a read error. The rearrangement joins TRBV20-1 to TRBJ1-1; 9 bases are a match to TRBD1. V shed 6 bases and J 0 bases; nucleotides not matched to a gene: 2. The CDR3 covers 13 residues. CDR1 DFQATT and CDR2 SNEGSKA come from the germline V gene (reference sequence). CDR3 loop: CSAGTGMNTEAFF. The CDR3 nucleotides are TGCAGTGCCGGGACAGGGATGAACACTGAAGCTTTCTTT.

This chain connects TRBV4-2 to TRBJ2-7, with D unclear. Germline V gene data show CDR1 as LGHNA and CDR2 as YNFKEQ. V was trimmed by 1 base and J by 7 bases, leaving 8 bases between them. CDR3 size: 12 residues. The CDR3 sequence is CASSQGSREQYF. In nucleotides, the CDR3 is TGTGCCAGCAGCCAAGGGAGCCGAGAGCAGTACTTC.

This chain connects TRBV20-1 to TRBJ2-1; 10 nucleotides line up with TRBD2. The junction had 7 bases not matched to a gene; V was cut back by 3 bases and J by 5 bases. The length of the CDR3 is 15 residues. The germline V gene has CDR1 DFQATT and CDR2 SNEGSKA (reference sequence). CDR3 sequence: CSASLSGRAHNEQFF. CDR3 sequence (DNA): TGCAGTGCTAGTTTAAGCGGGAGGGCACACAATGAGCAGTTCTTC.

V is TRBV28 and J is TRBJ2-1, with a tentative D call TRBD2 (6 bases). The CDR3 runs to 13 residues. Germline-derived CDR1 and CDR2 are MDHEN and SYDVKM. V was pared by 8 bases and J by 7 bases, with 15 bases between. CDR3 DNA sequence: TGTGCCAGCGAGCTGGGAGGAAAAAATGAGCAGTTCTTC. Translating gives CASELGGKNEQFF.

This clonotype was counted many times. This chain connects TRBV5-1 to TRBJ2-1; TRBD1 matches 8 bases. The CDR3 covers 16 residues. The ends lost 4 bases at V and 3 bases at J; junction bases unmatched: 9. The germline CDR1 and CDR2 sequences are SGHRS and YFSETQ. The CDR3 coding sequence is TGCGCCAGCAGCCCCTTCTTGACAGGGGTCTACAATGAGCAGTTCTTC. Translated: CASSPFLTGVYNEQFF.

This clonotype appeared once. V and J are TRBV7-9 and TRBJ2-3, with 13 bases identical to TRBD2. J gave up 3 bases and V 4 bases, and 10 bases lay outside the gene matches. The CDR3 covers 18 residues. Germline CDR1 and CDR2: SEHNR and FQNEAQ (reference sequence). This chain's CDR3 is CASSSDSGLAGPTDTQYF. As DNA, the CDR3 is TGTGCCAGCAGCTCTGATTCGGGACTAGCGGGACCGACAGATACGCAGTATTTT.

This clonotype was seen at least ten times. The chain carries TRBV12-3 or TRBV12-4 and TRBJ1-2; 11 nucleotides align to TRBD1. This CDR3 spans 14 amino acids. Unmatched junction bases numbered 7, after V lost 6 bases and J lost 7 bases. In nucleotides, the CDR3 is TGTGCCAGCAGCCGAGGACAGGGGGCATCTGGCTACACCTTC. Translating gives CASSRGQGASGYTF.

The chain uses TRBV2 and TRBJ2-7; TRBD2 matches 7 bases. Looked up from germline, CDR1 is SNHLY and CDR2 is FYNNEI. The CDR3 covers 14 residues. Losses at the gene ends were 4 bases for V and 4 bases for J; bases not matched to a gene: 7. The CDR3 protein is CASSVLAGAYEQYF. In DNA form, the CDR3 reads TGTGCCAGCAGTGTTCTTGCGGGAGCATACGAGCAGTACTTC.

This chain uses TRBV4-2 with TRBJ2-3; tentatively, D is TRBD1 or TRBD2 (5 bases each). CDR1 is LGHNA, CDR2 YNFKEQ, per germline. The CDR3 runs 15 residues. Trimming cost V 5 bases and J 0 bases, with 12 bases left between them. CDR3 coding DNA: TGTGCCAGCAGCGCGGGCAGGGCTAGCACAGATACGCAGTATTTT. Amino acids: CASSAGRASTDTQYF.

The V call is TRBV6-2 or TRBV6-3, the J call TRBJ2-3, with TRBD2 matching over 15 bases. Germline V gives CDR1 MNHEY, CDR2 SVGEGT. V trimming: 7 bases; J trimming: 2 bases; junction bases outside the gene matches: 10. The CDR3 spans 18 residues. The CDR3, as DNA: TGTGCCAGCACCTCAGGGGGGACTAGCGGGAGGTACACAGATACGCAGTATTTT. Amino acid sequence: CASTSGGTSGRYTDTQYF.

The rearrangement links TRBV20-1 to TRBJ2-3; 7 positions match TRBD1. Germline V gene lookup returns CDR1 DFQATT and CDR2 SNEGSKA (reference sequence). The CDR3 is 15 residues long. The ends lost 3 bases at V and 2 bases at J; junction bases unmatched: 8. As DNA, the CDR3 is TGCAGTGCTAGTAGCCCGACAGGGAACACAGATACGCAGTATTTT. As protein: CSASSPTGNTDTQYF.

For this clonotype: A read error is possible here, since a much larger clone lies one base away. In DNA, the CDR3 is TGTGCCAGCAGCAGTTTCGAGCAGGAGACGTACAATGAGCAGTTCTTC. It encodes CASSSFEQETYNEQFF. The chain links TRBV11-2 to TRBJ2-1; D is unclear. Germline V gene data show CDR1 as SGHAT and CDR2 as FQNNGV. The CDR3 runs to 16 residues. The ends were cut back, 5 bases at V and 4 bases at J, with 18 bases in the middle.

This clonotype has just a few counts. The chain links TRBV2 to TRBJ2-6; a weak D match, TRBD1 (5 bases). With 6 bases removed from V and 0 bases from J, the gap between germline ends came to 9 bases. The V gene's germline CDR1 is SNHLY and CDR2 FYNNEI. There are 15 residues in the CDR3. CDR3 residues: CASSHRSSGANVLTF. CDR3 sequence (DNA): TGTGCCAGCAGCCACAGGTCCTCTGGGGCCAACGTCCTGACTTTC.

The V call is TRBV24-1, the J call TRBJ2-2, with 14 bases lining up with TRBD2. The CDR3 contains 16 residues. The V segment lost 7 bases and the J segment 7 bases; nucleotides outside the gene matches: 7. Germline assignment: CDR1 KGHDR and CDR2 SFDVKD. This CDR3 reads CATSFPGLAGVGELFF. The DNA of the CDR3 is TGTGCCACCAGCTTCCCGGGACTAGCGGGAGTCGGGGAGCTGTTTTTT.

This clonotype came up many times. The CDR3 DNA reads as TGTGCCAGCAGCTTAAGGGGATATGCAGATACGCAGTATTTT. Protein sequence: CASSLRGYADTQYF. V usage is TRBV11-2 and J usage is TRBJ2-3; D might be TRBD1 (5 bases). Germline CDR1 SGHAT, CDR2 FQNNGV. V lost 2 bases and J 4 bases, leaving 10 bases between the germline ends. The CDR3 is 14 residues long.

This clonotype was found a few times. V usage is TRBV9 and J usage is TRBJ2-5; a weak D match, TRBD2 (5 bases). There are 14 residues in the CDR3. V lost 1 base and J 1 base, leaving 8 bases between the germline ends. Germline CDR1 SGDLS, CDR2 YYNGEE. The CDR3, as DNA: TGTGCCAGCAGCGTAACGGCGGGCCAAGAGACCCAGTACTTC. Translating gives CASSVTAGQETQYF.

This clonotype was seen a handful of times. This chain links TRBV20-1 with TRBJ2-6; no definite D call. Germline V gives CDR1 DFQATT, CDR2 SNEGSKA (reference sequence). V shed 6 bases and J shed 4 bases, with 13 bases lying between them. This CDR3 is built from 14 residues. The CDR3 protein is CSAEVETGANVLTF. CDR3 DNA sequence: TGCAGTGCGGAAGTTGAAACCGGGGCCAACGTCCTGACTTTC.

The V and J genes are TRBV24-1 and TRBJ2-4; 14 nucleotides line up with TRBD2. The V gene's germline CDR1 is KGHDR and CDR2 SFDVKD. Trimming at V came to 7 bases and at J to 3 bases, leaving 10 bases not matched to a gene. CDR3 length: 18 residues. In DNA, the CDR3 is TGTGCCACCAGCTTCCCGGGACTAGCGGGAGCGAGCAAAAACATTCAGTACTTC. Encoded protein: CATSFPGLAGASKNIQYF.

This clonotype was counted many times. The rearrangement uses TRBV7-6 and TRBJ2-3; D unclear. Trimming took off 6 bases at V and 6 bases at J, with 13 bases between the two ends. Germline CDR1 is SGHVS and CDR2 is FNYEAQ. The CDR3 extends over 13 amino acids. The CDR3 is CASSSFGPDTQYF. Written as DNA, the CDR3 is TGTGCCAGCAGTTCGTTCGGGCCCGATACGCAGTATTTT. The entire variable domain, with the rest obtained from reference TRBV7-6 and TRBJ2-3, is as follows: GAGVSQSPRYKVTKRGQDVALRCDPISGHVSLYWYRQALGQGPEFLTYFNYEAQQDKSGLPNDRFSAERPEGSISTLTIQRTEQRDSAMYRCASSSFGPDTQYFGPGTRLTVL.

This chain joins TRBV12-5 and TRBJ2-7; D unclear. Germline-derived CDR1 and CDR2 are LGHNT and FRNRAP. V was clipped by 0 bases and J by 1 base, with 10 bases between them. This CDR3 comprises 15 residues. CDR3 DNA: TGTGCTAGTGGTTTGGTCTCAGGTCCATCCTACGAGCAGTACTTC. Translated: CASGLVSGPSYEQYF.

The sample holds a few counts of this clonotype. V is TRBV6-6 and J is TRBJ2-1, with TRBD1 matching 12 bases. V was pared by 2 bases and J by 9 bases, with 5 bases of the junction left unmatched. There are 15 residues in the CDR3. The germline CDR1 and CDR2 sequences are MNHNY and SVGAGI (reference sequence). The CDR3: CASSYPGQGAGEQFF. In DNA, the CDR3 is TGTGCCAGCAGTTACCCGGGACAGGGGGCCGGTGAGCAGTTCTTC.

This clonotype was seen repeatedly, ten times or more. CDR3 sequence (DNA): TGTGCCAGCAGCTTCGGCCAGTACCAAGAGACCCAGTACTTC. Translated, it gives CASSFGQYQETQYF. The V gene is TRBV11-2, the J gene TRBJ2-5; D remains unclear. This CDR3 spans 14 amino acids. The germline V gene has CDR1 SGHAT and CDR2 FQNNGV. Trimming took 3 bases from V and 0 from J, leaving 8 bases between them.

The V gene is TRBV5-1, the J gene TRBJ2-7; no clear D. The germline V and J ends were trimmed by 0 bases and 2 bases, with 6 bases remaining between them. The CDR3 totals 13 residues. Germline V CDR1 and CDR2: SGHRS, YFSETQ. This CDR3 reads CASSLAVAYEQYF. CDR3 bases: TGCGCCAGCAGCTTGGCAGTGGCCTACGAGCAGTACTTC.

V is TRBV5-1 and J is TRBJ1-6; weak D call: TRBD1 (6 bases). Germline V gene lookup returns CDR1 SGHRS and CDR2 YFSETQ. Trimming pared 0 bases from V and 6 bases from J, leaving 13 bases between. The CDR3 is made up of 16 amino acids. The CDR3 here is CASSLGRGGLNSPLHF. As DNA, the CDR3 is TGCGCCAGCAGCTTGGGCAGGGGTGGTCTTAATTCACCCCTCCACTTT.

This rearrangement joins TRBV5-1 to TRBJ2-1; TRBD2 is a possible D gene (6 bases). This CDR3 region has 12 residues. The V end lost 0 bases, the J end lost 15 bases, and 13 bases lay between the germline ends. Germline CDR1 is SGHRS and CDR2 is YFSETQ. The CDR3 coding sequence is TGCGCCAGCAGCTTGGCCAGCCGGGAGAGGTTCTTC. This gives the protein CASSLASRERFF.

The chain employs TRBV5-1 and TRBJ1-6; D remains ambiguous. The CDR3 has 15 residues. Germline V gene lookup returns CDR1 SGHRS and CDR2 YFSETQ. V lost 0 bases and J lost 2, with 6 bases in between. The CDR3 nucleotides read TGCGCCAGCAGCTTGGGGGATACCTATAATTCACCCCTCCACTTT. Translated: CASSLGDTYNSPLHF.

The V call is TRBV7-6, the J call TRBJ1-2; 8 bases align to TRBD1. This CDR3 contains 15 residues. V trimming: 4 bases; J trimming: 3 bases; junction bases outside the gene matches: 7. In germline, CDR1 is SGHVS, CDR2 FNYEAQ. CDR3 amino acids: CASSSQGGVDYGYTF. As DNA, the CDR3 is TGTGCCAGCAGCTCACAGGGGGGAGTAGACTATGGCTACACCTTC.